This T cell receptor (beta chain) was found in a study of CD8+CD57+ T cells in acquired aplastic anemia. Per germline, CDR1 ENHRY and CDR2 SYGVKD. The CDR3 spans 12 residues. A word on this clonotype: Germline and junction disagree at one end, which may indicate a read error.

Patients who underwent sequencing had shown CD8+CD57+ cell expansion by flow cytometry. According to the study, genomic DNA was the template for TCR beta VDJ and CDR3 profiling. MiXCR was run by TCRdb on the reads, yielding one entry per CDR3 protein. The table lists over 150,000 distinct CDR3 sequences, 50% to 65% of them singletons. The sample taken for sequencing was sorted CD4+, CD8+, or CD8+CD57+ T cells (not recorded which) from PBMCs. This TCR derives from a human donor with aplastic anemia. This sequence joins TRBV10-3 and TRBJ1-2; the D is unclear. The chain's CDR3 is CASSERVNGYTF. CDR3 DNA sequence: TGTGCCAGCAGTGAACGGGTGAATGGCTACACCTTC.